A selection of T cell receptor beta chains follows, all from one sample in a study of patients and donors after allogeneic stem cell transplantation. TCRdb independently ran MiXCR on the RT-PCR reads; one entry per CDR3 protein. Among 150,000 to 200,000 distinct CDR3 sequences, roughly 22% were seen once, and the ten largest hold about 24%. Source material: blood, either unsorted or a sorted T cell fraction (not recorded which). The receptors were sampled from a human donor who was either an allogeneic HSCT recipient or a stem cell or donor lymphocyte infusion donor (not recorded which). It is not recorded whose cells these are; they may come from a transplant donor. The CDR3 runs from the conserved cysteine through the conserved F or W. A D gene is named only where the DNA matches it firmly. Clone size is given for some rows only: seen once, a few or many times, or a class if the clone is expanded.

size	length	D	V	J	CDR3	DNA
few	15	TRBD1	TRBV29-1	TRBJ2-7	CSVEGLGQETYEQYF	TGCAGCGTTGAAGGGCTCGGACAGGAGACCTACGAGCAGTACTTC
few	12	-	TRBV10-3	TRBJ1-6	CASQGGNSPLHF	TGTGCCAGCCAAGGGGGTAATTCACCCCTCCACTTT
few	12	-	TRBV20-1	TRBJ1-2	CSARRADYGYTF	TGCAGTGCTAGGCGGGCAGACTATGGCTACACCTTC
-	15	-	TRBV12-3/TRBV12-4	TRBJ2-7	CASSLNGAGAGEQYF	TGTGCCAGCAGTTTGAATGGCGCGGGGGCCGGCGAGCAGTACTTC
few	14	-	TRBV20-1	TRBJ1-1	CSARDGNLNTEAFF	TGCAGTGCTAGAGATGGGAATCTGAACACTGAAGCTTTCTTT
few	11	-	TRBV10-2	TRBJ2-1	CASSVYEEQFF	TGCGCCAGCAGTGTTTACGAAGAGCAGTTCTTC
-	15	-	TRBV4-1	TRBJ1-2	CASSQVVARQTGYTF	TGCGCCAGCAGCCAAGTTGTAGCACGACAAACTGGCTACACCTTC
-	15	-	TRBV10-3	TRBJ1-1	CAISDPGELNTEAFF	TGTGCCATCAGTGATCCAGGGGAACTGAACACTGAAGCTTTCTTT
-	15	-	TRBV7-8	TRBJ1-2	CASSLVSAIHYGYTF	TGTGCCAGCAGCTTAGTTTCGGCGATACACTATGGCTACACCTTC
few	15	TRBD1	TRBV18	TRBJ1-1	CASSVNRGQYTEAFF	TGTGCCAGCTCGGTAAACAGGGGGCAATACACTGAAGCTTTCTTT
-	14	-	TRBV18	TRBJ2-5	CASSPRQSQETQYF	TGTGCCAGCTCACCTAGACAGAGCCAAGAGACCCAGTACTTC
many	14	TRBD1	TRBV20-1	TRBJ1-1	CSAPPGQMNTEAFF	TGCAGTGCCCCCCCGGGACAGATGAACACTGAAGCTTTCTTT
-	18	TRBD2	TRBV3-1	TRBJ2-1	CASSQSLLAGVKSNEQFF	TGTGCCAGCAGCCAATCTCTTTTAGCGGGAGTGAAGAGCAATGAGCAGTTCTTC
-	13	TRBD1	TRBV10-3	TRBJ2-7	CAIQTGIAYEQYF	TGTGCCATCCAGACAGGGATAGCCTACGAGCAGTACTTC
few	15	-	TRBV12-3/TRBV12-4	TRBJ2-1	CASRLARPYYNEQFF	TGTGCCAGCAGGCTAGCGCGACCATACTACAATGAGCAGTTCTTC
many	15	-	TRBV9	TRBJ1-2	CASSEQGPPNYGYTF	TGTGCCAGCAGCGAGCAGGGACCCCCTAACTATGGCTACACCTTC